Detailed here is one T cell receptor (beta chain). The target of this receptor is not known. The input lacks base qualities; no much larger clone sits a single base away. TCRbeta CDR3 regions were amplified from genomic DNA using the immunoSEQ Assay, a bias-controlled multiplex PCR. On the authors' methods: Nucleated cell counts per sample were estimated from amplification of reference gene primers within the assay. To quantify the absolute abundance of each unique TCRbeta CDR3 rearrangement, sequence reads were collapsed and filtered. For each sample, productive Simpson clonality was calculated as the square root of Simpson's diversity index over productive rearrangements. TCRdb stores this immuneACCESS table with in-frame sequences only. Part of the clones is absent; in the studies checked, under half of the shortfall reflects unresolved V genes, and no reason is known for the rest. D and trimming come from the DNA, and the V and J calls and clone size come from that table. For this sample there are 200,000 to 250,000 clones; around nine tenths appear just once. In total, the top ten clones hold roughly 19% of the sample.

The data derive from a study of blood T cell repertoires in COVID-19 (dated by TCRdb to about 2020). Some background on the complete study: Collaborator samples came from the United States, Italy and Spain and covered acute and convalescent phases of COVID-19. Samples came from the ongoing ImmuneRACE study (first 160 participants) plus 1,254 subjects from 6 global collaborators. The dataset comprised deeply sampled blood TCRbeta repertoires from subjects exposed to, actively infected with, or recovered from COVID-19. The sample metadata nearly always contained a de-identified subject ID, COVID-19 status, age in years and sex. Where HLA class I and class II types were available, the types were taken from metadata supplied by the sample provider, not from assay-based typing. The prospective study material was composed of cDNA or gDNA derived from T cells, B-cell-depleted T cells, or PBMCs. The repertoires were released in a freely available public database meant as a resource for research on the immune response to SARS-CoV-2.

Per the germline V gene, SGHRS is the CDR1 and YFSETQ is the CDR2. The CDR3 runs 14 residues from the cysteine to the phenylalanine. The entry retains the CDR3 DNA only, 42 bases that are in frame from base 1. Ends trimmed: V by 1 base, J by 2 bases; bases unmatched to a gene: 2. One collaborating source in Seattle enrolled patients while the patients were actively infected and followed the patients over time throughout the course of disease. Whole blood was collected in K2EDTA tubes by collaborating institutions according to the institutions' own protocols. For TCRbeta analysis, collaborators shipped samples in one of three forms: frozen whole blood, isolated PBMCs, or DNA extracted from either of those sample types. The full study reports these points: Clinical and demographic metadata were provided uncurated, with the amount varying by source and participant.

This TCR came from a man aged 45-65 years with COVID-19, enrolled during active disease. Sequencing input: peripheral blood. This receptor chain uses TRBV5-1 and TRBJ2-7, with 8 bases matching TRBD2. The CDR3 protein sequence reads: CASSLRGGPYEQYF. The DNA reads TGCGCCAGCAGCTTGCGGGGGGGCCCCTACGAGCAGTACTTC.